Listed below are T cell receptor beta chains from one sample, sequenced in a study of Ad26.COV2.S vaccination and SARS-CoV-2 variants. TCRdb keeps only in-frame clones here, not all; method: immunoSEQ multiplex PCR. Of about 250,000 clones in the sample, around 87% were seen once. The specimen comprised peripheral blood, sampled in a trial of Ad26.COV2.S vaccine versus placebo. The origin of the receptors is a person between 18 and 65 years old who received the Ad26.COV2.S COVID-19 vaccine or a placebo. CDR3s include the opening cysteine and the closing phenylalanine or tryptophan. Fields, in order: clone size, V gene, D gene, J gene, CDR3 DNA, CDR3 protein. The D gene is left open where the match is weak. Only part of the rows carry a size: once, few, many, or a class if the clone is expanded.

clone size: NA
V gene: TRBV5-1
D gene: NA
J gene: TRBJ2-7
CDR3 DNA: TGCGCCAGCAGCTTGTATGGCAGGGCCGTGGACGAGCAGTACTTC
CDR3 protein: CASSLYGRAVDEQYF

clone size: NA
V gene: TRBV9
D gene: NA
J gene: TRBJ1-1
CDR3 DNA: TGTGCCAGCAGCGTAGATAGCAGGGAGAACACTGAAGCTTTCTTT
CDR3 protein: CASSVDSRENTEAFF

clone size: NA
V gene: TRBV7-6
D gene: NA
J gene: TRBJ2-3
CDR3 DNA: TGTGCCAGCAGCTTAGGCACTAGCATGGCAGATACGCAGTATTTT
CDR3 protein: CASSLGTSMADTQYF

clone size: once
V gene: TRBV4-2
D gene: NA
J gene: TRBJ2-1
CDR3 DNA: TGTGCCAGCAGCCAAGATTTTGGAGGGCTGGGGGACAATGAGCAGTTCTTC
CDR3 protein: CASSQDFGGLGDNEQFF

clone size: NA
V gene: TRBV19
D gene: NA
J gene: TRBJ2-5
CDR3 DNA: TGTGCCAGTAGTACCGGGGCCCGGCGCGGGACCTTGCTTCTGGAGACCCAGTACTTC
CDR3 protein: CASSTGARRGTLLLETQYF

clone size: NA
V gene: TRBV7-9
D gene: NA
J gene: TRBJ2-4
CDR3 DNA: TGTGCCAGCAGCCCTCTAGACATTCAGTACTTC
CDR3 protein: CASSPLDIQYF

clone size: NA
V gene: TRBV10-3
D gene: NA
J gene: TRBJ1-1
CDR3 DNA: TGTGCCATCAGTGAGTCGGACACCCGGGCGGGCCTTGAAGCTTTCTTT
CDR3 protein: CAISESDTRAGLEAFF

clone size: NA
V gene: TRBV5-4
D gene: TRBD1
J gene: TRBJ1-2
CDR3 DNA: TGTGCCAGCAGCTCGGACAGGGACTATGGCTACACCTTC
CDR3 protein: CASSSDRDYGYTF

clone size: NA
V gene: TRBV15
D gene: NA
J gene: TRBJ1-2
CDR3 DNA: TGTGCCACCAGCAGGGGGGAGACGAGCTATGGCTACACCTTC
CDR3 protein: CATSRGETSYGYTF

clone size: NA
V gene: TRBV19
D gene: TRBD1
J gene: TRBJ2-7
CDR3 DNA: TGTGCCAGTAGTCGGGACAGTTCCTACGAGCAGTACTTC
CDR3 protein: CASSRDSSYEQYF

clone size: NA
V gene: TRBV9
D gene: TRBD1
J gene: TRBJ1-2
CDR3 DNA: TGTGCCAGTCTTGACAGGGACTATGGCTACACCTTC
CDR3 protein: CASLDRDYGYTF

clone size: NA
V gene: TRBV28
D gene: TRBD1
J gene: TRBJ1-3
CDR3 DNA: TGTGCCAGCAGTTTGGGCCCCTGGGACAGCTCCTCTGGAAACACCATATATTTT
CDR3 protein: CASSLGPWDSSSGNTIYF

clone size: once
V gene: TRBV19
D gene: NA
J gene: TRBJ2-1
CDR3 DNA: TGTGCCAGTAGTTCCAGGGACTTCAGCTCCTACAATGAGCAGTTCTTC
CDR3 protein: CASSSRDFSSYNEQFF

clone size: few
V gene: TRBV20-1
D gene: NA
J gene: TRBJ1-3
CDR3 DNA: TGCAGTGCTAGAGATAAAAACACCATATATTTT
CDR3 protein: CSARDKNTIYF

clone size: NA
V gene: TRBV5-1
D gene: NA
J gene: TRBJ2-5
CDR3 DNA: TGCGCCAGCAGCCCTATACCGGGTGAGACCCAGTACTTC
CDR3 protein: CASSPIPGETQYF

clone size: NA
V gene: TRBV6-1
D gene: NA
J gene: TRBJ1-2
CDR3 DNA: TGTGCCAGCAGTGAAGGGCCCAGGGGCAGCATCTATGGCTACACCTTC
CDR3 protein: CASSEGPRGSIYGYTF

clone size: NA
V gene: TRBV27
D gene: NA
J gene: TRBJ2-3
CDR3 DNA: TGTGCCAGCAGTTTTGCAGGGAGCACAGATACGCAGTATTTT
CDR3 protein: CASSFAGSTDTQYF

clone size: NA
V gene: TRBV3-1/TRBV3-2
D gene: TRBD2
J gene: TRBJ2-1
CDR3 DNA: TGTGCCAGCAGCCAAGGCGGGAGGGCCTCCAACGAGCAGTTCTTC
CDR3 protein: CASSQGGRASNEQFF

clone size: NA
V gene: TRBV11-2
D gene: NA
J gene: TRBJ2-1
CDR3 DNA: TGTGCCAGCAGCTTAGGGGAGTTTAATGAGCAGTTCTTC
CDR3 protein: CASSLGEFNEQFF

clone size: NA
V gene: TRBV29-1
D gene: NA
J gene: TRBJ2-7
CDR3 DNA: TGCAGCGTTGAAGGGGGGAGTATCCTAGACCAGCAGTACTTC
CDR3 protein: CSVEGGSILDQQYF

clone size: NA
V gene: TRBV30
D gene: NA
J gene: TRBJ1-5
CDR3 DNA: TGTGCCTGGAGTGTATCTTCAAGGGCTCAGCCCCAGCATTTT
CDR3 protein: CAWSVSSRAQPQHF

clone size: NA
V gene: TRBV5-4
D gene: NA
J gene: TRBJ1-1
CDR3 DNA: TGTGCCAGCAGCGGCACCTCGTATGAAGCTTTCTTT
CDR3 protein: CASSGTSYEAFF

clone size: NA
V gene: TRBV6-5
D gene: NA
J gene: TRBJ1-4
CDR3 DNA: TGTGCCAGCAGGAGGGACACATCTAATGAAAAACTGTTTTTT
CDR3 protein: CASRRDTSNEKLFF

clone size: NA
V gene: TRBV2
D gene: NA
J gene: TRBJ1-5
CDR3 DNA: TGTGCCAGCAGTGCAAGGGTTGGCAATCAGCCCCAGCATTTT
CDR3 protein: CASSARVGNQPQHF

clone size: few
V gene: TRBV2
D gene: NA
J gene: TRBJ1-4
CDR3 DNA: TGTGCCAGCAGGGTCGAAAAACTGTTTTTT
CDR3 protein: CASRVEKLFF

clone size: once
V gene: TRBV4-1
D gene: TRBD1
J gene: TRBJ1-4
CDR3 DNA: TGCGCCAGCAGAGCGGACAGGGTGAAAGCAACTAATGAAAAACTGTTTTTT
CDR3 protein: CASRADRVKATNEKLFF

clone size: NA
V gene: TRBV4-1
D gene: NA
J gene: TRBJ2-1
CDR3 DNA: TGCGCCAGCAGCCAAGTCGATCTGGTTGTTTTTTCCAATGAGCAGTTCTTC
CDR3 protein: CASSQVDLVVFSNEQFF

clone size: NA
V gene: TRBV19
D gene: NA
J gene: TRBJ2-7
CDR3 DNA: TGTGCCAGTAGGTTGCACGGCGGCGGGACGGGACCGACCTACGAGCAGTACTTC
CDR3 protein: CASRLHGGGTGPTYEQYF

clone size: NA
V gene: TRBV4-3
D gene: NA
J gene: TRBJ2-7
CDR3 DNA: TGCGCCAGCAGCCAAGGTGGGCCAGGGAAGTACGAGCAGTACTTC
CDR3 protein: CASSQGGPGKYEQYF

clone size: once
V gene: TRBV6-5
D gene: NA
J gene: TRBJ1-2
CDR3 DNA: TGTGCCAGCAGCCTCCAGCGGGTCACCAACTATGGCTACACCTTC
CDR3 protein: CASSLQRVTNYGYTF

clone size: NA
V gene: TRBV20-1
D gene: NA
J gene: TRBJ1-1
CDR3 DNA: TGCAGTGCTAGTCTCCCTCCGGGACATCAGGTCGGAGGGACTGAAGCTTTCTTT
CDR3 protein: CSASLPPGHQVGGTEAFF

clone size: NA
V gene: TRBV7-2
D gene: NA
J gene: TRBJ1-1
CDR3 DNA: TGTGCCAGCAGCCCGGGACAGAACACTGAAGCTTTCTTT
CDR3 protein: CASSPGQNTEAFF

clone size: NA
V gene: TRBV6-6
D gene: NA
J gene: TRBJ1-6
CDR3 DNA: TGTGCCAGCAGTGCCCCAGGGGTAAATTCACCCCTCCACTTT
CDR3 protein: CASSAPGVNSPLHF

clone size: NA
V gene: TRBV5-1
D gene: NA
J gene: TRBJ1-2
CDR3 DNA: TGCGCCAGTGCGGGCCTCTATGGCTACACCTTC
CDR3 protein: CASAGLYGYTF

clone size: NA
V gene: TRBV6-5
D gene: NA
J gene: TRBJ1-2
CDR3 DNA: TGTGCCAGCAGGATACTACACGCAGCTAACTATGGCTACACCTTC
CDR3 protein: CASRILHAANYGYTF

clone size: NA
V gene: TRBV7-2
D gene: NA
J gene: TRBJ2-7
CDR3 DNA: TGTGCCAGCGGAAGATTTGCGTCCTACGAGCAGTACTTC
CDR3 protein: CASGRFASYEQYF

clone size: NA
V gene: TRBV6-6
D gene: TRBD2
J gene: TRBJ2-1
CDR3 DNA: TGTGCCAGCAGTTACAGGACTAGCGGGACTAATGAGCAGTTCTTC
CDR3 protein: CASSYRTSGTNEQFF

clone size: NA
V gene: TRBV7-2
D gene: NA
J gene: TRBJ1-3
CDR3 DNA: TGTGCCAGCAGCTTAGATCCGGGGGCGAGTGGAAACACCATATATTTT
CDR3 protein: CASSLDPGASGNTIYF

clone size: NA
V gene: TRBV27
D gene: NA
J gene: TRBJ1-5
CDR3 DNA: TGTGCCAGCAATACTAAGGCGTATAGCAATCAGCCCCAGCATTTT
CDR3 protein: CASNTKAYSNQPQHF

clone size: NA
V gene: TRBV7-2
D gene: NA
J gene: TRBJ2-3
CDR3 DNA: TGTGCCAGCAGCAACCAGGGACCCGATACGCAGTATTTT
CDR3 protein: CASSNQGPDTQYF

clone size: few
V gene: TRBV12-3/TRBV12-4
D gene: NA
J gene: TRBJ2-3
CDR3 DNA: TGTGCCAGCAGTTTAGCGCGGGGAGATACGCAGTATTTT
CDR3 protein: CASSLARGDTQYF

clone size: NA
V gene: TRBV10-1
D gene: NA
J gene: TRBJ2-3
CDR3 DNA: TGCGCCAGCAGTGAGCTGCGAACAGATACGCAGTATTTT
CDR3 protein: CASSELRTDTQYF

clone size: NA
V gene: TRBV5-4
D gene: TRBD1
J gene: TRBJ2-2
CDR3 DNA: TGTGCCAGCAGCGGAAAGACAGGGGTCACCGGGGAGCTGTTTTTT
CDR3 protein: CASSGKTGVTGELFF

clone size: NA
V gene: TRBV6-5
D gene: NA
J gene: TRBJ1-6
CDR3 DNA: TGTGCCAGCAATAGAGACAAATCCTCACCCCTCCACTTT
CDR3 protein: CASNRDKSSPLHF

clone size: NA
V gene: TRBV5-6
D gene: NA
J gene: TRBJ1-1
CDR3 DNA: TGTGCCAGCAGCTTGGGGGTCAGATTGAACACTGAAGCTTTCTTT
CDR3 protein: CASSLGVRLNTEAFF

clone size: NA
V gene: TRBV19
D gene: TRBD1
J gene: TRBJ1-1
CDR3 DNA: TGTGCCAGTAGCAGGGGGGTGAACACTGAAGCTTTCTTT
CDR3 protein: CASSRGVNTEAFF